The 20 T cell receptor beta chains given below trace back to one sample, sequenced in a study of blood T cell repertoires in COVID-19. TCRdb's copy holds only in-frame clones and misses some; the assay was immunoSEQ multiplex PCR. The repertoire consists of 150,000 to 200,000 clones, with roughly 87% occurring once and the leading ten covering 0.95% to 1.5%. The sample taken for sequencing was PBMCs or T cells enriched from blood (not recorded which). The source is a human donor with acute COVID-19. The donor label of this sample is uncertain.

Turning to this clone: Other DNA sequences within the sample encode an identical CDR3. The rearrangement joins TRBV30 to TRBJ1-4, with TRBD1 matching over 9 bases. The CDR3 has 14 residues. Germline V gives CDR1 GTSNPN, CDR2 SVGIG (reference sequence). Trimming cost V 2 bases and J 8 bases; bases outside gene matches: 6. The CDR3 sequence: CAWSTGTGNEKLFF. For the CDR3, the DNA is TGTGCCTGGAGTACTGGGACAGGGAACGAAAAACTGTTTTTT.

The chain joins TRBV9 to TRBJ1-4; D is perhaps TRBD1 (5 bases). The CDR3 length is 14 residues. CDR1 and CDR2 from the germline V gene are SGDLS and YYNGEE. V was pared by 7 bases and J by 5 bases, with 15 bases between. The CDR3 sequence is CASSGGGPNEKLFF. The CDR3 bases are TGTGCCAGCTCCGGGGGAGGGCCGAATGAAAAACTGTTTTTT.

The chain recombines TRBV6-4 with TRBJ2-1; TRBD2 is a possible D gene (5 bases). Germline V gene data show CDR1 as MRHNA and CDR2 as SNTAGT. This CDR3 comprises 12 residues. Trimming pared 0 bases from V and 12 bases from J, leaving 9 bases between. CDR3 nucleotide sequence: TGTGCCAGCAGTGACTCGACTACACGGCAGTTCTTC. Its protein is CASSDSTTRQFF.

The V call is TRBV24-1, the J call TRBJ2-5, with D tentatively TRBD1 (6 bases). Germline loops: CDR1 KGHDR, CDR2 SFDVKD. V lost 3 bases to trimming and J lost 5 bases, with 12 bases between them. CDR3 length: 14 residues. CDR3 nucleotide sequence: TGTGCCACCAGTGATAACAGGGTTTGGGAGACCCAGTACTTC. This gives the protein CATSDNRVWETQYF.

This chain joins TRBV24-1 and TRBJ2-2, with D possibly being TRBD2 (5 bases). This CDR3 has 15 amino acids. Between the trimmed V and J ends, which lost 3 bases and 1 base, there was a span of 8 bases. Looked up from germline, CDR1 is KGHDR and CDR2 is SFDVKD. The CDR3 loop is CATSDPGKNTGELFF. CDR3 bases: TGTGCCACCAGTGATCCGGGAAAGAACACCGGGGAGCTGTTTTTT.

The V gene is TRBV5-6, the J gene TRBJ1-2; TRBD1 aligns across 7 bases. This CDR3 region has 13 residues. Germline trimming cut 4 bases from V and 2 bases from J; bases unmatched to any gene: 2. Germline V gene lookup returns CDR1 SGHDT and CDR2 YYEEEE. CDR3 sequence (DNA): TGTGCCAGCAGCCCGACAGGGAACTATGGCTACACCTTC. Encoded protein: CASSPTGNYGYTF. Using reference TRBV5-6 and TRBJ1-2 for the parts outside the CDR3, the full variable domain is DAGVTQSPTHLIKTRGQQVTLRCSPKSGHDTVSWYQQALGQGPQFIFQYYEEEERQRGNFPDRFSGHQFPNYSSELNVNALLLGDSALYLCASSPTGNYGYTFGSGTRLTVV.

The chain couples TRBV30 to TRBJ1-1; tentatively, D is TRBD1 (5 bases). The CDR3 extends over 14 amino acids. V was shortened by 4 bases and J by 0 bases, with 12 bases between the two germline ends. From germline, CDR1 is GTSNPN and CDR2 SVGIG (reference sequence). The CDR3 sequence is CAWTPGPMNTEAFF. In DNA form, the CDR3 reads TGTGCCTGGACCCCAGGGCCTATGAACACTGAAGCTTTCTTT.

The chain has TRBV19 and TRBJ1-2; possible D gene TRBD1, 5 bases. The CDR3 spans 14 residues. In germline, CDR1 is LNHDA, CDR2 SQIVND (reference sequence). V lost 3 bases to trimming and J lost 8 bases, with 16 bases between them. The CDR3 sequence: CASSITGGISGYTF. The CDR3 coding sequence is TGTGCCAGTAGTATCACGGGGGGGATATCGGGCTACACCTTC.

J is TRBJ1-1 and V is TRBV4-1, with D maybe TRBD1 (5 bases). Trimming shortened V by 0 bases and J by 0 bases, and 14 bases separated the two germline ends. The CDR3 is made up of 17 amino acids. The germline V gene has CDR1 MGHRA and CDR2 YSYEKL. CDR3 sequence reads: CASSQDQLGTLNTEAFF. The CDR3 DNA follows: TGCGCCAGCAGCCAAGACCAATTAGGGACTTTGAACACTGAAGCTTTCTTT.

This sequence joins TRBV19 and TRBJ1-5, with D possibly being TRBD1 (6 bases). Germline lookup yields CDR1 LNHDA and CDR2 SQIVND (reference sequence). V was clipped by 3 bases and J by 5 bases, with 11 bases between them. This CDR3 contains 14 residues. The CDR3 DNA sequence: TGTGCCAGTAGTATCGGGGGGGCATATCAGCCCCAGCATTTT. It is translated as CASSIGGAYQPQHF.

V is TRBV7-8 and J is TRBJ1-2; 7 bases match TRBD1. The CDR3 is 15 amino acids. Germline V gene lookup returns CDR1 SGHVS and CDR2 FQNEAQ. With V trimmed by 4 bases and J by 4 bases, 9 bases remained unmatched. In DNA, the CDR3 is TGTGCCAGCAGCTCGAACCCAGGGGGGAGCTATGGCTACACCTTC. This gives the protein CASSSNPGGSYGYTF. The whole variable domain, filled in from reference TRBV7-8 and TRBJ1-2, reads GAGVSQSPRYKVAKRGQDVALRCDPISGHVSLFWYQQALGQGPEFLTYFQNEAQLDKSGLPSDRFFAERPEGSVSTLKIQRTQQEDSAVYLCASSSNPGGSYGYTFGSGTRLTVV.

This clone was detected once. This chain links TRBV29-1 with TRBJ1-2, with D hard to call. The germline CDR1 and CDR2 sequences are SQVTM and ANQGSEA. Between the trimmed V and J ends, which lost 5 bases and 0 bases, there was a span of 16 bases. The CDR3 contains 15 residues. The CDR3 loop is CSVTLLAGSNYGYTF. Here the CDR3 DNA reads TGCAGCGTTACCCTTCTCGCAGGTTCTAACTATGGCTACACCTTC. Looking up the rest from reference TRBV29-1 and TRBJ1-2 gives the full variable domain: SAVISQKPSRDICQRGTSLTIQCQVDSQVTMMFWYRQQPGQSLTLIATANQGSEATYESGFVIDKFPISRPNLTFSTLTVSNMSPEDSSIYLCSVTLLAGSNYGYTFGSGTRLTVV.

V usage is TRBV5-8 and J usage is TRBJ2-3; D is unresolved. Germline V CDR1 and CDR2: SGHTS, YDEGEE. V lost 0 bases to trimming and J lost 2 bases, with 7 bases between them. This CDR3 comprises 14 residues. Here the CDR3 DNA reads TGTGCCAGCAGCTTGGGCCCAGACACAGATACGCAGTATTTT. Protein product: CASSLGPDTDTQYF.

The CDR3 region is CASSPSGGSNTGELFF. The CDR3 nucleotides read TGCGCCAGCAGCCCCTCCGGGGGGTCAAACACCGGGGAGCTGTTTTTT. The chain links TRBV4-3 to TRBJ2-2, with 7 bases aligning to TRBD2. V lost 4 bases to trimming and J lost 2 bases; unmatched junction nucleotides: 7. Germline V CDR1 and CDR2: LGHNA, YSLEER. The CDR3 is 16 residues long.

The rearrangement uses TRBV30 and TRBJ1-1; D unresolved. V lost 3 bases and J 0 bases, leaving 5 bases between the germline ends. Germline CDR1 GTSNPN, CDR2 SVGIG (reference sequence). This CDR3 is 12 amino acids long. As DNA, the CDR3 is TGTGCCTGGAGCGTCTTGAACACTGAAGCTTTCTTT. The encoded protein is CAWSVLNTEAFF.

The chain employs TRBV5-6 and TRBJ2-5; D call uncertain. The germline V and J ends were trimmed by 1 base and 4 bases, with 14 bases remaining between them. CDR3 length equals 15 residues. Germline CDR1 SGHDT, CDR2 YYEEEE. The CDR3 DNA reads TGTGCCAGCAGCTTGCCCCCCATCGGTCGAGAGACCCAGTACTTC. It encodes CASSLPPIGRETQYF.

The chain employs TRBV4-1 and TRBJ1-4; D unresolved. Trimming removed 1 base at V and 8 bases at J, with 14 bases between. From germline, CDR1 is MGHRA and CDR2 YSYEKL. This CDR3 is 15 amino acids long. The CDR3 loop reads CASSQVGRNKEKLFF. The CDR3 region has the DNA TGCGCCAGCAGCCAAGTAGGGAGGAACAAGGAAAAACTGTTTTTT.

The chain employs TRBV2 and TRBJ2-3; TRBD2 matches at 14 bases. The CDR3 consists of 16 residues. Losses at the gene ends were 7 bases for V and 5 bases for J; bases not matched to a gene: 8. The germline V gene has CDR1 SNHLY and CDR2 FYNNEI. CDR3 nucleotide sequence: TGTGCCAGCAAACGGACTAGCGGGGGGCAGGGAGATACGCAGTATTTT. Amino acids: CASKRTSGGQGDTQYF.

This chain uses TRBV15 with TRBJ2-1, with TRBD2 matching 10 bases. The junction had 4 bases not matched to a gene; V was cut back by 5 bases and J by 3 bases. The length of the CDR3 is 15 residues. Germline V gives CDR1 LNHNV, CDR2 YYDKDF (reference sequence). DNA of the CDR3: TGTGCCACCAGCTTAGCGGGGGGATACTACAATGAGCAGTTCTTC. Translation gives CATSLAGGYYNEQFF.

This chain connects TRBV2 to TRBJ2-3; 15 nucleotides align to TRBD2. Germline CDR1 SNHLY, CDR2 FYNNEI. The CDR3 totals 18 residues. With V trimmed by 8 bases and J by 8 bases, 17 bases remained unmatched. CDR3 sequence: CASDPGTSGGLPGRTQYF. The CDR3 nucleotides are TGTGCCAGCGACCCCGGGACTAGCGGGGGGCTACCCGGGCGTACGCAGTATTTT.